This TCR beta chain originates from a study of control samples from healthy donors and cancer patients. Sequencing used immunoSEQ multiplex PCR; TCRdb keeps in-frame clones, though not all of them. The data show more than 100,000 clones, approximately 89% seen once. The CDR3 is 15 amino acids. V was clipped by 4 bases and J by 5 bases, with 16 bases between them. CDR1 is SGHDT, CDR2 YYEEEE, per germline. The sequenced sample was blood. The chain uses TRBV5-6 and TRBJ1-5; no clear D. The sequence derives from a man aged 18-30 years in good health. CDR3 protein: CASSLLAGVHQPQHF. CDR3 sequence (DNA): TGTGCCAGCAGCCTGCTCGCCGGGGTCCATCAGCCCCAGCATTTT.